The next 16 T cell receptor beta chains were all read from a single sample in a study of cytomegalovirus exposure and HLA in healthy donors. Vbeta (60) and Jbeta (13) primers were used in the PCR. The assay was immunoSEQ multiplex PCR, and TCRdb's table has in-frame clones only and misses some. In the table there are around 130,000 clones, just under 80% of which are singletons. Sequenced: PBMCs. These receptors were taken from a woman aged 40 to 50 in good health and CMV-seronegative.

Written as DNA, the CDR3 is TGTGCCAGCAGCTTGAGTATTGGGGGGTTCTATGGCTACACCTTC. It encodes CASSLSIGGFYGYTF. The chain carries TRBV5-6 and TRBJ1-2, with a possible D match to TRBD1 (5 bases). CDR1 and CDR2 (germline): SGHDT, YYEEEE. This CDR3 is 15 amino acids long. V was pared by 1 base and J by 4 bases, with 14 bases between.

The chain carries TRBV5-4 and TRBJ2-1; 10 bases line up with TRBD2. CDR3 size: 15 residues. Germline CDR1 SGHNT, CDR2 YYREEE (reference sequence). J gave up 5 bases and V 3 bases, and 5 bases lay outside the gene matches. The CDR3 region is CASSSIAGGNNEQFF. DNA of the CDR3: TGTGCCAGCAGCTCGATAGCGGGAGGTAACAATGAGCAGTTCTTC.

V gene TRBV5-1 combines with J gene TRBJ2-2; maybe TRBD1 (6 bases). The CDR3 loop spans 17 amino acids. The V end was cut by 1 base, the J end by 4 bases, with 17 bases between. Germline-derived CDR1 and CDR2 are SGHRS and YFSETQ. The CDR3 sequence is CASSLRFRQGSTGELFF. DNA for the CDR3: TGCGCCAGCAGCTTGAGGTTTCGGCAGGGGAGCACCGGGGAGCTGTTTTTT.

The rearrangement links TRBV27 to TRBJ2-1; TRBD1 is a possible D gene (5 bases). The CDR3 spans 15 residues. The germline gives CDR1 MNHEY, CDR2 SMNVEV (reference sequence). Trimming took 6 bases from V and 0 from J, leaving 12 bases between them. CDR3 region: CASSNRLNSYNEQFF. The CDR3 nucleotides read TGTGCCAGCAGCAACAGGTTAAACTCCTACAATGAGCAGTTCTTC.

The J gene is TRBJ1-5, the V gene TRBV5-1; no reliable D call. CDR1 is SGHRS, CDR2 YFSETQ, per germline. Trimming stripped 5 bases from V and 4 bases from J, with 10 bases between. This CDR3 has 13 amino acids. The CDR3 bases are TGCGCCAGCAGACAGACGGAAAATCAGCCCCAGCATTTT. It codes for CASRQTENQPQHF.

This clone was seen more than once but under ten times. The CDR3 coding sequence is TGTGCCAGCAGCCGAAACATAGCGGGGAGCTCCTACAATGAGCAGTTCTTC. Translated, it gives CASSRNIAGSSYNEQFF. J is TRBJ2-1 and V is TRBV7-8; TRBD2 agrees at 8 bases. The CDR3 extends over 17 amino acids. V lost 5 bases, J lost 0 bases, and 9 bases stayed unmatched. Germline V gene lookup returns CDR1 SGHVS and CDR2 FQNEAQ.

V gene TRBV19 combines with J gene TRBJ1-1; tentatively, D is TRBD1 (5 bases). Germline V gene data show CDR1 as LNHDA and CDR2 as SQIVND (reference sequence). The CDR3 length is 13 residues. Deletions cut 3 bases from V and 5 bases from J, with 10 bases between. CDR3 sequence: CASSIGGETEAFF. CDR3 DNA sequence: TGTGCCAGTAGTATCGGGGGGGAGACTGAAGCTTTCTTT. Complete variable domain (other parts from reference TRBV19 and TRBJ1-1): DGGITQSPKYLFRKEGQNVTLSCEQNLNHDAMYWYRQDPGQGLRLIYYSQIVNDFQKGDIAEGYSVSREKKESFPLTVTSAQKNPTAFYLCASSIGGETEAFFGQGTRLTVV.

The CDR3 reads CASMNIAGDQETQYF. The CDR3 nucleotides read TGCGCCAGCATGAATATAGCGGGGGACCAAGAGACCCAGTACTTC. The J gene is TRBJ2-5, the V gene TRBV5-1; 9 positions match TRBD2. CDR1 and CDR2 (germline): SGHRS, YFSETQ. CDR3 length: 15 amino acids. V was clipped by 6 bases and J by 0 bases; unmatched bases: 6. Drawing the rest from reference TRBV5-1 and TRBJ2-5, the complete variable domain is KAGVTQTPRYLIKTRGQQVTLSCSPISGHRSVSWYQQTPGQGLQFLFEYFSETQRNKGNFPGRFSGRQFSNSRSEMNVSTLELGDSALYLCASMNIAGDQETQYFGPGTRLLVL.

A remark on this clone: The same CDR3 is also encoded by other DNA sequences in this sample. The chain couples TRBV7-9 to TRBJ2-1; D might be TRBD2 (5 bases). Germline CDR1 and CDR2: SEHNR and FQNEAQ (reference sequence). V lost 3 bases and J lost 8, with 8 bases in between. CDR3 length: 12 residues. The CDR3 nucleotides read TGTGCCAGCAGCTTCGCTAGCTATGAGCAGTTCTTC. Translating gives CASSFASYEQFF.

V is TRBV27 and J is TRBJ2-7, with D uncertain. CDR1 and CDR2 (germline): MNHEY, SMNVEV (reference sequence). The V end lost 3 bases, the J end lost 4 bases, and 13 bases lay between the germline ends. This CDR3 has 14 residues. As DNA, the CDR3 is TGTGCCAGCAGTTTCGGTTCCCCCAGGTACGAGCAGTACTTC. Amino acid sequence: CASSFGSPRYEQYF.

The chain links TRBV27 to TRBJ2-7; 8 nucleotides align to TRBD1. Per germline, CDR1 MNHEY and CDR2 SMNVEV (reference sequence). V lost 4 bases and J lost 0; bases outside the gene matches: 17. The CDR3 consists of 19 residues. CDR3 in amino acids: CASSSWARTGTHLSYEQYF. CDR3 bases: TGTGCCAGCAGTTCCTGGGCAAGGACAGGGACGCACCTCTCCTACGAGCAGTACTTC.

This clone was recorded once. The J gene is TRBJ2-1, the V gene TRBV7-8; TRBD2 aligns across 12 bases. V lost 1 base and J lost 9; bases outside the gene matches: 4. The V gene's germline CDR1 is SGHVS and CDR2 FQNEAQ. The CDR3 spans 15 residues. The CDR3 reads CASSLGLAGEAEQFF. The CDR3 DNA reads as TGTGCCAGCAGCTTAGGACTAGCGGGAGAAGCTGAGCAGTTCTTC.

Remarks on this clone: Other DNA sequences in the sample encode the same CDR3. This chain joins TRBV7-8 and TRBJ1-2, with 7 bases identical to TRBD1. Germline CDR1 reads SGHVS; CDR2 reads FQNEAQ. The CDR3 spans 14 residues. The V and J ends lost 5 bases and 7 bases, in that order; junction bases with no gene match: 10. The CDR3 spells CASSPDPTGSGYTF. The CDR3 DNA sequence: TGTGCCAGCAGCCCCGATCCGACAGGGAGTGGCTACACCTTC.

The V and J genes are TRBV27 and TRBJ1-6; perhaps TRBD1 as D (6 bases). V was clipped by 2 bases and J by 8 bases, with 13 bases between them. Germline values: CDR1 MNHEY, CDR2 SMNVEV (reference sequence). CDR3 length: 15 amino acids. The CDR3 sequence: CASSLTQGGDSPLHF. In DNA, the CDR3 is TGTGCCAGCAGTTTAACACAGGGTGGGGATTCACCCCTCCACTTT.

The chain combines TRBV28 with TRBJ2-7; TRBD2 agrees at 10 bases. The germline CDR1 and CDR2 sequences are MDHEN and SYDVKM. J lost 4 bases, V lost 5 bases, and 5 bases had no gene match. This CDR3 contains 14 residues. As DNA, the CDR3 is TGTGCCAGCAGTAGAGCGGGAGGGCTATACGAGCAGTACTTC. Its translation: CASSRAGGLYEQYF.

The rearrangement uses TRBV5-1 and TRBJ1-2; no definite D call. V lost 3 bases, J lost 8 bases, and 11 bases lay in between. Per germline, CDR1 SGHRS and CDR2 YFSETQ. CDR3 length: 12 amino acids. The CDR3 sequence: CASSSDTGGYTF. The CDR3 nucleotides are TGCGCCAGCAGCTCTGACACGGGGGGCTACACCTTC.